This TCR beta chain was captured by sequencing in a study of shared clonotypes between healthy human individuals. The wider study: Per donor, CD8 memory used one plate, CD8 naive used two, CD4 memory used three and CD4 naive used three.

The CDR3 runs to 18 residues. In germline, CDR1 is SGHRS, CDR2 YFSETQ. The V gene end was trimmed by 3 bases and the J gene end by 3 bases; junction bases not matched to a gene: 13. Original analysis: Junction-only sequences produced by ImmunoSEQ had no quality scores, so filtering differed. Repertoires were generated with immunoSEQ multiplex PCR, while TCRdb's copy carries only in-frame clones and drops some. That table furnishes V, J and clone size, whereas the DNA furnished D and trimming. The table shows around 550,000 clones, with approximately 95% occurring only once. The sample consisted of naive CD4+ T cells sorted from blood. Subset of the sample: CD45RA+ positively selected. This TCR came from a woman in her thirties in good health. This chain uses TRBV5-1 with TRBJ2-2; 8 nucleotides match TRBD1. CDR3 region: CASSWEDRGNIYTGELFF. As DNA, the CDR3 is TGCGCCAGCAGCTGGGAAGACAGGGGTAATATTTACACCGGGGAGCTGTTTTTT.